This T cell receptor beta chain was recorded in a study of PD-1 blockade in classical Hodgkin lymphoma. This CDR3 has 14 residues. Germline CDR1 is SGDLS and CDR2 is YYNGEE. V lost 3 bases, J lost 7 bases, and 7 bases stayed unmatched. Only in-frame clones appear in the TCRdb table, and some are missing; sequencing was by immunoSEQ multiplex PCR. This table holds 6,700 or so clones, 73% found once. The time point was: cycle 4 day 1 (C4D1), after about 6 weeks of nivolumab. Autologous stem cell transplantation was followed by relapse in every patient, and brentuximab vedotin exposure varied. Thawed PBMCs were subjected to magnetic negative selection, which yielded isolated CD8+ T cells.

V is TRBV9 and J is TRBJ1-5; 7 nucleotides line up with TRBD1. This TCR derives from a human donor with classical Hodgkin lymphoma. The input for sequencing was CD8+ T cells from blood, taken before the fourth cycle of nivolumab. The CDR3 region is CASSAGGSLQPQHF. The CDR3 nucleotides read TGTGCCAGCAGCGCAGGGGGTAGTCTGCAGCCCCAGCATTTT.